This note documents a single T cell receptor beta chain sequence. Original data processing: Researchers report that nucleated cell counts were estimated from reference gene primer amplification. Only in-frame clones appear in the TCRdb table, and some are missing; sequencing was by immunoSEQ multiplex PCR. The DNA gave D and trimming, while V, J and clone size come from that table. The top ten clones hold about 12% of a sample with around 100,000 clones, roughly 80% of them seen once. This specimen belongs to a study of blood T cell repertoires in COVID-19. Study details: Collection of acute and convalescent COVID-19 samples took place in the United States, Italy and Spain. Sources were T cells, B-cell-depleted T cells, or PBMCs; the material itself was cDNA or gDNA.

In germline, CDR1 is SGHTS, CDR2 YDEGEE. Trimming left V 2 bases short and J 0 bases short, with 6 bases between. This CDR3 region has 15 residues. The V call is TRBV5-8, the J call TRBJ2-6; no firm D call. The TCR sequence derives from a woman in her 70s with acute or convalescent COVID-19. The material sequenced was peripheral blood. CDR3 sequence: CASSFVVSGANVLTF. The CDR3 DNA is TGTGCCAGCAGCTTCGTAGTCTCTGGGGCCAACGTCCTGACTTTC.